What follows are 9 T cell receptor beta chains derived from one specimen sequenced in a study of shared clonotypes between healthy human individuals. Profiling relied on immunoSEQ multiplex PCR, and the TCRdb table lists in-frame clones only, not all of them. The sample gives approximately 2.5 million clones, approximately 92% of which show up once; more than 0.12% is in the top ten. The sample taken for sequencing was naive CD4+ T cells sorted from blood. The subset: CD45RA+ positively selected. These receptors all stem from a man younger than 35 in good health.

This sequence joins TRBV11-3 and TRBJ2-2; TRBD1 matches at 8 bases. Germline CDR1 is SGHNT and CDR2 is YENEEA. CDR3 length equals 17 residues. V lost 3 bases, J lost 4 bases, and 10 bases stayed unmatched. The CDR3, as DNA: TGTGCCAGCAGCTTGGATGACTGGACAGGGTTCACCGGGGAGCTGTTTTTT. Its protein is CASSLDDWTGFTGELFF.

This clone was detected only a few times. The V gene is TRBV30, the J gene TRBJ1-4; D uncertain. The CDR3 is made up of 15 amino acids. The germline V gene encodes CDR1 GTSNPN and CDR2 SVGIG (reference sequence). The V gene lost 0 bases and the J gene lost 8 bases, with 16 bases spanning the gap. The CDR3 sequence: CAWSVMAVKGEKLFF. DNA for the CDR3: TGTGCCTGGAGTGTAATGGCTGTGAAAGGAGAAAAACTGTTTTTT.

Notes on this clone: Other DNA sequences of this sample code for an identical CDR3. The genes are TRBV7-9 and TRBJ1-1, with 7 bases matching TRBD1. The trim removed 5 bases at V and 1 base at J, leaving 1 base unmatched. The CDR3 extends over 13 amino acids. Per germline, CDR1 SEHNR and CDR2 FQNEAQ (reference sequence). The CDR3 nucleotides read TGTGCCAGCAGCAGACAGGGGAACACTGAAGCTTTCTTT. The encoded protein is CASSRQGNTEAFF.

A remark on this clone: Other DNA sequences in this specimen translate into the identical CDR3. V usage is TRBV10-3 and J usage is TRBJ1-4, with D uncertain. Germline values: CDR1 ENHRY, CDR2 SYGVKD. The CDR3 totals 12 residues. Trimming cost V 3 bases and J 7 bases, with 6 bases left between them. The CDR3 reads CAISEAGEKLFF. CDR3 nucleotide sequence: TGTGCCATCAGTGAAGCGGGTGAAAAACTGTTTTTT.

In regard to this clone: Other DNA sequences in the same sample also yield this CDR3. The chain links TRBV5-1 to TRBJ1-3; D is unclear. CDR1 and CDR2 (germline): SGHRS, YFSETQ. V was pared by 2 bases and J by 0 bases, with 6 bases between. The CDR3 is made up of 14 amino acids. The CDR3 loop reads CASSLAASGNTIYF. The CDR3 DNA sequence: TGCGCCAGCAGCTTAGCAGCCTCTGGAAACACCATATATTTT.

V gene TRBV5-4 combines with J gene TRBJ2-2; perhaps TRBD1 as D (5 bases). This CDR3 region has 15 residues. Germline V gene lookup returns CDR1 SGHNT and CDR2 YYREEE (reference sequence). The V gene lost 1 base and the J gene lost 5 bases, with 12 bases spanning the gap. CDR3 DNA: TGTGCCAGCAGCTTGCGGCAGGGTCGAACCGGGGAGCTGTTTTTT. Translating gives CASSLRQGRTGELFF.

The V and J genes are TRBV7-9 and TRBJ1-1, with a tentative D call TRBD1 (5 bases). V was shortened by 5 bases and J by 1 base, with 14 bases between the two germline ends. The CDR3 is 15 residues long. In germline, CDR1 is SEHNR, CDR2 FQNEAQ (reference sequence). The CDR3 nucleotides are TGTGCCAGCAGCCCGACCGGGACGGAGAACACTGAAGCTTTCTTT. Its protein is CASSPTGTENTEAFF.

The chain combines TRBV15 with TRBJ1-5, with 10 bases identical to TRBD1. The trim removed 3 bases at V and 3 bases at J, leaving 5 bases unmatched. CDR1 and CDR2 from the germline V gene are LNHNV and YYDKDF (reference sequence). The CDR3 contains 16 residues. The CDR3 is CATSRPGTGANQPQHF. As DNA, the CDR3 is TGTGCCACCAGCAGGCCAGGGACAGGGGCCAATCAGCCCCAGCATTTT.

The chain carries TRBV27 and TRBJ2-7, with a tentative D call TRBD2 (6 bases). Germline values: CDR1 MNHEY, CDR2 SMNVEV (reference sequence). Trimming took off 6 bases at V and 0 bases at J, with 9 bases between the two ends. The CDR3 spans 13 residues. This CDR3 is CASRRGSSYEQYF. The CDR3 DNA sequence: TGTGCCAGCAGGCGGGGTAGCTCCTACGAGCAGTACTTC.